Listed below are T cell receptor beta chains from one sample, sequenced in a study of control samples from healthy donors and cancer patients. TCRdb's copy holds only in-frame clones and misses some; the assay was immunoSEQ multiplex PCR. The sample holds about 77,000 clones, 85% to 95% seen once. The sequenced sample was blood. The receptors derive from a woman in her sixties or seventies in good health. Both conserved end residues are part of each CDR3. A D gene is named only where the DNA matches it firmly. Clone size is stated in some rows and not others, as once, few, many or a class when expanded.

CDR3 DNA,CDR3 protein,clone size,J gene,V gene,D gene
TGTGCCACTAATTTGTGGGGGGCTATGCAGCCCCAGCATTTT,CATNLWGAMQPQHF,.,TRBJ1-5,TRBV19,.
TGTGCCAGCAGCAATCCCGGACAGGCCAATCAGCCCCAGCATTTT,CASSNPGQANQPQHF,once,TRBJ1-5,TRBV21-1,.
TGTGCCAGCAGCGTTGCTAGCGGGAACTCCTACAATGAGCAGTTCTTC,CASSVASGNSYNEQFF,.,TRBJ2-1,TRBV9,TRBD2
TGTGCCAGCAGCCGACGACTTTCTAGCGGGGCCTCCTACGAGCAGTACTTC,CASSRRLSSGASYEQYF,.,TRBJ2-7,TRBV3-1/TRBV3-2,TRBD2
TGTGCCAGTAGTATAGGGGGCTACCCCAGCACAGATACGCAGTATTTT,CASSIGGYPSTDTQYF,.,TRBJ2-3,TRBV19,.
TGCAGTGCAGAGGTTGGTTACGAGCAGTACTTC,CSAEVGYEQYF,.,TRBJ2-7,TRBV20-1,.
TGTGCCAGCAGCTTAGGGGTCTCTACGGGAAACACCATATATTTT,CASSLGVSTGNTIYF,.,TRBJ1-3,TRBV7-6,.
TGTGCCAGTAGCTGGACAGGGGATAATTCACCCCTCCACTTT,CASSWTGDNSPLHF,.,TRBJ1-6,TRBV19,TRBD1
TGTGCCAGCCACATGCGGGGTGCTGAAAAACTGTTTTTT,CASHMRGAEKLFF,.,TRBJ1-4,TRBV25-1,.
TGCGCCAGCCGAGGCCCCGGGACAGGGGGCAATCAGCCCCAGCATTTT,CASRGPGTGGNQPQHF,.,TRBJ1-5,TRBV23-1,TRBD1
TGTGCCAGCAGTATTACAGGGGAATGGAATTCACCCCTCCACTTT,CASSITGEWNSPLHF,.,TRBJ1-6,TRBV2,TRBD1
TGTGCCAGCAAATATCAACCGGGTGGAACTGAAGCTTTCTTT,CASKYQPGGTEAFF,.,TRBJ1-1,TRBV6-4,.
TGCAGCGTTTTCTGGGGGGAAGCTTTCTTT,CSVFWGEAFF,.,TRBJ1-1,TRBV29-1,.
TGTGCCAGTAGTACGCTAGGGGAATTTAGCAATCAGCCCCAGCATTTT,CASSTLGEFSNQPQHF,few,TRBJ1-5,TRBV19,.
TGTGCCAGCAGCCTTGCGGGACAGGGGGTTGCTGAGCAGTTCTTC,CASSLAGQGVAEQFF,.,TRBJ2-1,TRBV28,TRBD1
TGTGCCAGTAGTAGGGCAGGGGCTGGAGGAGAGACCCAGTACTTC,CASSRAGAGGETQYF,.,TRBJ2-5,TRBV19,.
TGTGCCAGCAGTCGGTCCTGGCGACTAGCGGGAGTATCAGATACGCAGTATTTT,CASSRSWRLAGVSDTQYF,.,TRBJ2-3,TRBV27,TRBD2
TGTGCCAGCAGCGGACAGGGGGTTGGCACTGAAGCTTTCTTT,CASSGQGVGTEAFF,.,TRBJ1-1,TRBV2,TRBD1
TGTGCCAGTAGTTTAGACCCCCCAGGGGTCGAGTTCTTC,CASSLDPPGVEFF,.,TRBJ2-1,TRBV19,.
TGTGCCAGCAGCCAGAGGGCCGGGGCCGAAAAACTGTTTTTT,CASSQRAGAEKLFF,.,TRBJ1-4,TRBV3-1/TRBV3-2,.
TGTGCCAGCAGCCCGCGAATGCGAGACAGGGACTACGAGCAGTACTTC,CASSPRMRDRDYEQYF,once,TRBJ2-7,TRBV21-1,.
TGTGCCAGCAGCCGTCGGGAGCCTTGGAGTTCACCCCTCCACTTT,CASSRREPWSSPLHF,once,TRBJ1-6,TRBV3-1/TRBV3-2,.
TGTGCCAGCAGCCAACTAGCTAGCGATGAGCAGTTCTTC,CASSQLASDEQFF,.,TRBJ2-1,TRBV3-1/TRBV3-2,.
TGTGCCACCAGTCCCCTGGGGGTGGGATACGAGCAGTACTTC,CATSPLGVGYEQYF,.,TRBJ2-7,TRBV15,.
TGTGCCAGCAGCCAAGGGCAGGGGGTCAGGTATGGCTACACCTTC,CASSQGQGVRYGYTF,.,TRBJ1-2,TRBV3-1/TRBV3-2,TRBD1
TGTGCCAGTATTGGCGGCCGATCCTACAATGAGCAGTTCTTC,CASIGGRSYNEQFF,.,TRBJ2-1,TRBV19,.
TGCGCCAGTAGGACAGGGGGCGCTTCGGAGACTGAAGCTTTCTTT,CASRTGGASETEAFF,few,TRBJ1-1,TRBV10-2,TRBD1